A selection of T cell receptor beta chains follows, all from one sample in a study of cytomegalovirus exposure and HLA in healthy donors. The method was immunoSEQ multiplex PCR; TCRdb's version includes in-frame clones alone and lacks a portion of them. The table lists about 130,000 clones, around three quarters of them singletons. Sequenced sample: PBMCs. The origin of the receptors is a man aged 35-49 years in good health and CMV-seronegative. The CDR3 runs from the conserved cysteine through the conserved F or W. The D gene is left open where the match is weak. Clone size, where shown, is once, few, many, or a class for clones that have expanded.

TRBJ2-2,-,-,TRBV7-2,CASSLAGEVGELFF,TGTGCCAGCAGCTTAGCAGGGGAGGTCGGGGAGCTGTTTTTT
TRBJ1-5,few,-,TRBV7-9,CASSLGANQPQHF,TGTGCCAGCAGCTTAGGGGCCAATCAGCCCCAGCATTTT
TRBJ1-3,-,-,TRBV4-1,CASSQDRREAGNTIYF,TGCGCCAGCAGCCAAGATCGGAGGGAAGCTGGAAACACCATATATTTT
TRBJ1-5,-,TRBD1,TRBV2,CASSARQGSSNQPQHF,TGTGCCAGCAGTGCTCGACAGGGTTCGAGCAATCAGCCCCAGCATTTT
TRBJ2-2,-,TRBD1,TRBV7-2,CASSLTGSTGELFF,TGTGCCAGCAGCTTGACAGGGAGCACCGGGGAGCTGTTTTTT
TRBJ1-2,-,-,TRBV2,CASRPIQGSGYTF,TGTGCCAGCAGGCCGATCCAGGGAAGTGGCTACACCTTC
TRBJ1-2,few,-,TRBV27,CASSYRQGNGYTF,TGTGCCAGCAGTTATCGGCAGGGTAATGGCTACACCTTC
TRBJ1-2,-,TRBD1,TRBV7-2,CASSYSSTGDYGYTF,TGTGCCAGCAGTTACTCTTCGACAGGGGACTATGGCTACACCTTC
TRBJ2-7,-,-,TRBV7-9,CASSPDRPAYEQYF,TGTGCCAGCAGCCCCGACAGGCCAGCCTACGAGCAGTACTTC
TRBJ2-2,-,TRBD1,TRBV6-5,CASSKKGQGTGELFF,TGTGCCAGCAGTAAAAAGGGACAGGGCACCGGGGAGCTGTTTTTT
TRBJ1-3,few,-,TRBV14,CASSQVGGSSGNTIYF,TGTGCCAGCAGCCAAGTCGGGGGGAGCTCTGGAAACACCATATATTTT
TRBJ1-1,-,-,TRBV11-2,CASSLSYGSTEAFF,TGTGCCAGCAGCTTATCTTACGGGAGCACTGAAGCTTTCTTT